The clone carrying this TCR beta chain occurred a few times. Its antigen is undetermined. This sample is drawn from a study of response to subunit inactivated influenza vaccine. TCRdb reprocessed the RT-PCR reads via MiXCR and lists one record per CDR3 protein. This table has hundreds of thousands of distinct CDR3 sequences, 15% to 19% appearing once. Study-level points and caveats: New T cells are recruited in small numbers by each seasonal influenza vaccination, according to the authors' suggestion.

The V gene's germline CDR1 is SGHRS and CDR2 YFSETQ. The CDR3 is 15 residues long. Trimming took 0 bases from V and 0 from J, leaving 9 bases between them. The chain employs TRBV5-1 and TRBJ1-1, with D maybe TRBD1 (5 bases). This material consisted of PBMCs from blood, taken about 11 days after vaccination. This TCR derives from a man aged 45-65 years who received an inactivated influenza vaccine. This chain's CDR3 is CASSLGPGMNTEAFF. In DNA, the CDR3 is TGCGCCAGCAGCTTGGGTCCAGGGATGAACACTGAAGCTTTCTTT.